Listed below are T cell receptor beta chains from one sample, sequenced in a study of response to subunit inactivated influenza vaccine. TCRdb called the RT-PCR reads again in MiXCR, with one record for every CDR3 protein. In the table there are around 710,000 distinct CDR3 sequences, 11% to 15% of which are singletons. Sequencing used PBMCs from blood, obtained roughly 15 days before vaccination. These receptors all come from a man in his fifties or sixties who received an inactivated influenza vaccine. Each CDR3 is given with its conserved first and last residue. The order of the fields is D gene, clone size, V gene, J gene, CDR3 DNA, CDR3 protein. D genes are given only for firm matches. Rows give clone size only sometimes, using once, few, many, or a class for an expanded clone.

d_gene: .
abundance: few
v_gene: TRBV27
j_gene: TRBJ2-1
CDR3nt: TGTGCCAGCAGTGACTACGCCTCCTACAATGAGCAGTTCTTC
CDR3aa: CASSDYASYNEQFF

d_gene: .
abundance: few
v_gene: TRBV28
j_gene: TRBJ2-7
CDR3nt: TGTGCCAGCAAAACCCCGGGCTCCTACGAGCAGTACTTC
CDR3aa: CASKTPGSYEQYF

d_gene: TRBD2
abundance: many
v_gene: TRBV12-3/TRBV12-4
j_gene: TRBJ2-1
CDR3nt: TGTGCCAGCAGTCTGAGCGGGGGGGGAGTAAATGAGCAGTTCTTC
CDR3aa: CASSLSGGGVNEQFF

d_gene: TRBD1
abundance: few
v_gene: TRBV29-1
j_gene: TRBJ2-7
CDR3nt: TGCAGCATCCGGGACAGGGGCGCTCAGCAGTACTTC
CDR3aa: CSIRDRGAQQYF

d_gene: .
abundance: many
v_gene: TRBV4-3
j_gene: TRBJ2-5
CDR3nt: TGCGCCAGCAGCCAAGATCTTACCCTCCCGCGAGAGACCCAGTACTTC
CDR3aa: CASSQDLTLPRETQYF

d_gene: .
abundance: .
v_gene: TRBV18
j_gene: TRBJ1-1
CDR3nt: TGTGCCAGCTCACCCGTACTTGGGAAGAACACTGAAGCTTTCTTT
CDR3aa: CASSPVLGKNTEAFF

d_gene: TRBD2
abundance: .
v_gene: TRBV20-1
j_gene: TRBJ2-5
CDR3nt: TGCAGTGCTAGAGCCCCTGGGGGGGCCCAGTACTTC
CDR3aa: CSARAPGGAQYF

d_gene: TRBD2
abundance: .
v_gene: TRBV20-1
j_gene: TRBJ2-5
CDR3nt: TGCAGTGCTAGAGGGCGGGGGGGAATCCAAGAGACCCAGTACTTC
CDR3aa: CSARGRGGIQETQYF

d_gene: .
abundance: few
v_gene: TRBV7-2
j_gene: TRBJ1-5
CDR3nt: TGTGCCAGCAGCTTAGCAACAGACTTCCATCAGCCCCAGCATTTT
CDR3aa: CASSLATDFHQPQHF

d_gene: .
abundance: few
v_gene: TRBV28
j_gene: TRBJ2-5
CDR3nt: TGTGCCAGCAGTTTGGTGCTGGGGTCGCAAGAGACCCAGTACTTC
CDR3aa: CASSLVLGSQETQYF

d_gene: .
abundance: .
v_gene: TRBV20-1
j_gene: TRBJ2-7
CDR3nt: TGCAGTGCTAGACGGCCGGGACCAAGCTCCTACGAGCAGTACTTC
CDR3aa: CSARRPGPSSYEQYF

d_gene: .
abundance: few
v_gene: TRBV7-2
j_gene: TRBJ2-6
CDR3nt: TGTGCCAGCAGCTTAGAGGTGCGAGGGGCCAACGTCCTGACTTTC
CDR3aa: CASSLEVRGANVLTF

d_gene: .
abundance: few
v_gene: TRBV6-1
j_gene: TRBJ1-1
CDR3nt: TGTGCCAGCAGTGAAAAGGGTTTGAACACTGAAGCTTTCTTT
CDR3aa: CASSEKGLNTEAFF

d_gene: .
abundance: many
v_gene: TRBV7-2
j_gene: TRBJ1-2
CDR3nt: TGTGCCAGCAGCTTACGGACGGAGTCTAATGGCTACACCTTC
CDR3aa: CASSLRTESNGYTF

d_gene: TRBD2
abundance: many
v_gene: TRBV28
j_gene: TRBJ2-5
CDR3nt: TGTGCCAGCAGTCCGAGGACTAGCGGGAGGGCCGGGGCGGAGACCCAGTACTTC
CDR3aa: CASSPRTSGRAGAETQYF

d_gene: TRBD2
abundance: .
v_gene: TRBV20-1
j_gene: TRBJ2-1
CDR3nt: TGCAGTGCCGTCTGGGGGGGAGAGGTCTACAATGAGCAGTTCTTC
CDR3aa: CSAVWGGEVYNEQFF

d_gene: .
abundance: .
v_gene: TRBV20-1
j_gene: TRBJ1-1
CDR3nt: TGCAGTACACCCGGGGCTTTCTTT
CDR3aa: CSTPGAFF

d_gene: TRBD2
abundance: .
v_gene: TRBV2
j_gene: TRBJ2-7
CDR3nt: TGTGCCACCAGGGAGAAACTAGCGGGAGGGACCTACGAGCAGTACTTC
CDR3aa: CATREKLAGGTYEQYF

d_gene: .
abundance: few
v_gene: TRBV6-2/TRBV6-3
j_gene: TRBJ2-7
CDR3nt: TGTGCCAGCAGTTACCACCACTCCTACGAGCAGTACTTC
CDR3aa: CASSYHHSYEQYF

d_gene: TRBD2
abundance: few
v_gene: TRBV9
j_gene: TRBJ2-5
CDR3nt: TGTGCCAGCAGCAATCGAAGAACCTTAGCGGGAGGAAGGGAGACCCAGTACTTC
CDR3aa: CASSNRRTLAGGRETQYF

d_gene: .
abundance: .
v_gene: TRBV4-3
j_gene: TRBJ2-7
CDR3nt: TGCGCCAGCAGCCAAGAATGGACTCACTCCTACGAGCAGTACTTC
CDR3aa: CASSQEWTHSYEQYF

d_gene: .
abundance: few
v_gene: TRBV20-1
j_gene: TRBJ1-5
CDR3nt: TGCAGTGCTAGAAAGGGACAAATTAGCAATCAGCCCCAGCATTTT
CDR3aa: CSARKGQISNQPQHF

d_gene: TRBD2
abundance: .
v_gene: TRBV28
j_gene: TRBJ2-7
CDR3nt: TGTGCCAGCAGTGGGACTAGCGGGGGGTACAAGCAGTACTTC
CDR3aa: CASSGTSGGYKQYF

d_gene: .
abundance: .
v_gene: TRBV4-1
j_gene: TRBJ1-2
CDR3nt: TGCGCCAGCAGCCAAGCGGGGGGTGCGAATGGCTACACCTTC
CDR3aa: CASSQAGGANGYTF

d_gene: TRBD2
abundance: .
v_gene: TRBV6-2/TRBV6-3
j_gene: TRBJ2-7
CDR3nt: TGTGCCAGCAGTTACTCACGGACTAGCGGGAGGGAAAGCTACGAGCAGTACTTC
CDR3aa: CASSYSRTSGRESYEQYF

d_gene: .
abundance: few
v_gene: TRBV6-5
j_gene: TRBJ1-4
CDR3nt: TGTGCCAGCAGTAAGACTCGAGCAACTAATGAAAAACTGTTTTTT
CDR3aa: CASSKTRATNEKLFF

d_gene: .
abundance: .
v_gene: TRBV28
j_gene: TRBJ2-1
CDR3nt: TGTGCCAGCAGTTTTAATGGGGGGTCACCCTACAATGAGCAGTTCTTC
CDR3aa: CASSFNGGSPYNEQFF

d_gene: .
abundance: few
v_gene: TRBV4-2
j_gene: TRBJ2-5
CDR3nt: TGTGCCAGCAGCCAAGAAAGGGCCCAAGAGACCCAGTACTTC
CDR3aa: CASSQERAQETQYF

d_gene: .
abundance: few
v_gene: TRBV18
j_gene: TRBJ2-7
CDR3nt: TGTGCCAGCTCAGTGAATCAAGGCGAGCAGTACTTC
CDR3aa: CASSVNQGEQYF

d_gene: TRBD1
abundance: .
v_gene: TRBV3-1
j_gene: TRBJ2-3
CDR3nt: TGTGCCAGCAGCCTTTGGGACAGCAGCACAGATACGCAGTATTTT
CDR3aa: CASSLWDSSTDTQYF

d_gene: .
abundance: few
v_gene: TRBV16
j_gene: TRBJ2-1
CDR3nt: TGTGCCAGCAGCCGAAATCAGGGCCGTTACAATGAGCAGTTCTTC
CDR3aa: CASSRNQGRYNEQFF

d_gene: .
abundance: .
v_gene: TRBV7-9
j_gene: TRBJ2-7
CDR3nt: TGTGCCAGCAGCTTCGAGGGGGTGATACCAGAATCCTACGAGCAGTACTTC
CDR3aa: CASSFEGVIPESYEQYF

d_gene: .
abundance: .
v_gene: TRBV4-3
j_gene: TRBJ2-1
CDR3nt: TGCGCCAGCAGCCAAGAACAAGCGCGTGAGCAGTTCTTC
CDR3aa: CASSQEQAREQFF

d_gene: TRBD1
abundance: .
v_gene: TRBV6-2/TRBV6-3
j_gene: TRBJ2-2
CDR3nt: TGTGCCTGCAGCGTACAGGGGCCCGGGGAGCTGTTTTTT
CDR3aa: CACSVQGPGELFF

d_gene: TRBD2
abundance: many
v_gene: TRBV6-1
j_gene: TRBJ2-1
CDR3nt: TGTGCCAGCAGTACCGGGACTAGCGGGAGCAATGAGCAGTTCTTC
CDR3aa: CASSTGTSGSNEQFF

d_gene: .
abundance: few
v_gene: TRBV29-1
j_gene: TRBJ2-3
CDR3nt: TGCAGCGTCAGTATGCGTTCTAGCACAGATACGCAGTATTTT
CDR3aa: CSVSMRSSTDTQYF

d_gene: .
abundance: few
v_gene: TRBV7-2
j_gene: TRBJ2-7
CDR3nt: TGTGCCAGCAGCACTCGCGGGCCCTACGAGCAGTACTTC
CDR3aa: CASSTRGPYEQYF

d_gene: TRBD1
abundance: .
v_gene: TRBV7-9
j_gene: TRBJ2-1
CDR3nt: TGTGCCAGCAACTCCATAGACAGGGGCCCTTCCTACAATGAGCAGTTCTTC
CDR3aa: CASNSIDRGPSYNEQFF

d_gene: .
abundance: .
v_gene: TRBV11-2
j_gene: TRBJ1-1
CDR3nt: TGTGCCAGCAGCTTAGTTTCGGGGGCCCCGACGATGCCTTTT
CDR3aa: CASSLVSGAPTMPF

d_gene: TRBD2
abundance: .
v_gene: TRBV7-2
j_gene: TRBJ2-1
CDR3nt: TGTGCCAGCAGCTTACGTCGGGGGGGCGGAGGAAATGAGCAGTTCTTC
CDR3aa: CASSLRRGGGGNEQFF

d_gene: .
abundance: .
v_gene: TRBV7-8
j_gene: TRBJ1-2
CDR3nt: TGTGCCAGCAGCCTCGGACGGAGCTCTGACTATGGCTACACCTTC
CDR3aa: CASSLGRSSDYGYTF

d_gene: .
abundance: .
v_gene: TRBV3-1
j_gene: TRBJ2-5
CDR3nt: TGTGCCAGCAGCCAAGAAAGAGTGGGGACCCAGTACTTC
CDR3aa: CASSQERVGTQYF

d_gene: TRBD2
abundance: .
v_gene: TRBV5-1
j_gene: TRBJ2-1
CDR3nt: TGCGCCAGCAGCTTGGCCTTTTCTAGCGGATACAATGAGCAGTTCTTC
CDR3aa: CASSLAFSSGYNEQFF

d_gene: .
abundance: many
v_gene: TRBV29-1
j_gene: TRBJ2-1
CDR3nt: TGCAGCAAGATCGCGGGAACCTACAATGAGCAGTTCTTC
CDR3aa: CSKIAGTYNEQFF

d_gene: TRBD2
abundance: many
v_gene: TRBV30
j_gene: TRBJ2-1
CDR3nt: TGTGCCTGGGGAGTAAACCGTCTAGCGGGCCTCCCAAATGAGCAGTTCTTC
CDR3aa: CAWGVNRLAGLPNEQFF

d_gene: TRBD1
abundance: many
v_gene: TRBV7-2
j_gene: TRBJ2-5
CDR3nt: TGTGCCAGCAGCTTAGTACCGGGACAGGGTTACGAGACCCAGTACTTC
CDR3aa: CASSLVPGQGYETQYF

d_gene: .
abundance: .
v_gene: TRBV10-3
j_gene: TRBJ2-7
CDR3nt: TGTGCCATCCGTGGGGGGACAGCCGAGCAGTACTTC
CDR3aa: CAIRGGTAEQYF

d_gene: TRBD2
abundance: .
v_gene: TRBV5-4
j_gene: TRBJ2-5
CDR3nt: TGTGCCAGCAGCTTGGACCAACTAGCGGGAGATGAGGAGACCCAGTACTTC
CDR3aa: CASSLDQLAGDEETQYF

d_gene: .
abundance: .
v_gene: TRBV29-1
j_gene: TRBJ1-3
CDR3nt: TGCAGCGTTCAGCTCCACTCTGGAAACACCATATATTTT
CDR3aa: CSVQLHSGNTIYF

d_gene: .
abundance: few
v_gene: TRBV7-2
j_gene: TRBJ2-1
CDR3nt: TGTGCCAGCAGCTTGTCGGGGGTGGATAATGAGCAGTTCTTC
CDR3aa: CASSLSGVDNEQFF

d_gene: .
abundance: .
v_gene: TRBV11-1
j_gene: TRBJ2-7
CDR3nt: TGTGCCAGCAGCTGGAGACAGAGCACCTACTACGAGCAGTACTTC
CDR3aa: CASSWRQSTYYEQYF

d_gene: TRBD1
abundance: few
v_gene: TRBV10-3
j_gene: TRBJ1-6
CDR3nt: TGTGCCATTAACAGGGGACCGGATTCACCCCTCCACTTT
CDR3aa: CAINRGPDSPLHF

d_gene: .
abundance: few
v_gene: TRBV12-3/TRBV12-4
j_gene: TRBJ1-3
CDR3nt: TGTGCCAGCAGTTTCGGTTCTCCCTCTGGAAACACCATATATTTT
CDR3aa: CASSFGSPSGNTIYF

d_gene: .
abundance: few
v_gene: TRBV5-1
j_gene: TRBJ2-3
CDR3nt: TGCGCCAGCAGCTTGATTACGTGGGAGTCGACAGATACGCAGTATTTT
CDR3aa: CASSLITWESTDTQYF

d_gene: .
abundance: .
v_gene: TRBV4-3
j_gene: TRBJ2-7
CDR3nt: TGCGCCAGCAGCCAAGTGCAGGGACGCGAGCAGTACTTC
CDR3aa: CASSQVQGREQYF

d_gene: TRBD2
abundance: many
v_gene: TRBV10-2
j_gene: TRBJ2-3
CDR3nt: TGCGCCAGCAGTGGTAAGACTAGCAAAGGAACAGATACGCAGTATTTT
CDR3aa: CASSGKTSKGTDTQYF

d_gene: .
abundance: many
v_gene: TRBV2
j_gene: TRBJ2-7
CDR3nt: TGTGCCAGCAGCGCAGGACAGTTCTACGAGCAGTACTTC
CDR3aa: CASSAGQFYEQYF

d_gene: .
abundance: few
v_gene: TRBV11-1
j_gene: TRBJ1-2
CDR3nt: TGTGCCAGCAGCTTCCTACGGGACAACTATGGCTACACCTTC
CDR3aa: CASSFLRDNYGYTF